This T cell receptor beta chain derives from a study of blood T cells in healthy people across ages. Study details: Capturing about one barcoded beta molecule per two T cells was achieved by template switching.

For the second PCR, which ran for about 6 to 11 cycles, a sample-barcoded 5' primer and a J-beta primer mix were used. TCRdb processed the 5' RACE reads anew with MiXCR; each CDR3 protein has one entry. The sample yields about 800,000 distinct CDR3 sequences, 20% to 25% seen once. This clonotype has only a few counts. The CDR3 is 16 residues long. Per the germline V gene, CDR1 is LGHNA and CDR2 is YNFKEQ. The V and J ends lost 0 bases and 6 bases respectively, with 17 bases between them. These data were likewise used in another study, on T cells of mothers and their children. According to that study: Per mother, over 9 million TCR beta CDR3 reads were obtained; per child, 2.5 million to 3.5 million. The study found slightly higher but non-significant overlap in related versus unrelated mother-child pairs.

The V call is TRBV4-2, the J call TRBJ1-1; TRBD1 might be the D (5 bases). The material sequenced was blood. The sequence was obtained from a boy between 5 and 17 years old in good health. The CDR3 nucleotides read TGTGCCAGCAGCCAAGATCATGGCAGGGATTCGGCTGAAGCTTTCTTT. Amino acid sequence: CASSQDHGRDSAEAFF.